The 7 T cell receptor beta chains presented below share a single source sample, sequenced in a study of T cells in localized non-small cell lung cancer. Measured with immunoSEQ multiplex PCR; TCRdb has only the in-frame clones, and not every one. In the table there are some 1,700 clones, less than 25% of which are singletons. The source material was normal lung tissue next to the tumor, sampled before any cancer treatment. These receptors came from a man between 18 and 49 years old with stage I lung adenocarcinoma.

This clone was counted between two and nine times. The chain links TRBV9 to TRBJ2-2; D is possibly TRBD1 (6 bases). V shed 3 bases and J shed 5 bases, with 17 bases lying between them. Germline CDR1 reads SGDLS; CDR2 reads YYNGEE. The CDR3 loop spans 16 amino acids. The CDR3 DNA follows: TGTGCCAGCAGCGCCCAAGGTGGGGGCAGGACCGGGGAGCTGTTTTTT. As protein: CASSAQGGGRTGELFF.

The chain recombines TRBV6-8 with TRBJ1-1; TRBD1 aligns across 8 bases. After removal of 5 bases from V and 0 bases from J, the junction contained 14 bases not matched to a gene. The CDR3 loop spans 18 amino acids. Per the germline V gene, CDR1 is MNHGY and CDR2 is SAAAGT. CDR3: CASSTPRGQAELNTEAFF. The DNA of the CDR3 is TGTGCCAGCAGTACCCCGCGGGGACAGGCCGAACTGAACACTGAAGCTTTCTTT.

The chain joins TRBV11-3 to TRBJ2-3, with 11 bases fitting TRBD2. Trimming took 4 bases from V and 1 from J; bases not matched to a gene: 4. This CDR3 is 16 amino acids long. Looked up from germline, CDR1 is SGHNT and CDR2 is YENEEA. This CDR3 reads CASSWRLAGRTDTQYF. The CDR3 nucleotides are TGTGCCAGCAGCTGGAGACTAGCGGGACGCACAGATACGCAGTATTTT.

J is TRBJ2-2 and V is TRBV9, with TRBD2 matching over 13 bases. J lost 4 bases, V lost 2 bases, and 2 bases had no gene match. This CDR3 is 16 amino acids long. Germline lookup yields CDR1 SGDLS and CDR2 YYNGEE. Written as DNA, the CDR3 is TGTGCCAGCAGCGTCGGACTAGCGGGGGCCACCGGGGAGCTGTTTTTT. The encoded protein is CASSVGLAGATGELFF.

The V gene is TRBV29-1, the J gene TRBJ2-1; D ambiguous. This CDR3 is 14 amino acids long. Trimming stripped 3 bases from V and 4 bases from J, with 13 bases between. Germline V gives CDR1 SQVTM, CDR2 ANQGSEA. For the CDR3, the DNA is TGCAGCGTTGATGGTCTAGACCTTTACAATGAGCAGTTCTTC. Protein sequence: CSVDGLDLYNEQFF.

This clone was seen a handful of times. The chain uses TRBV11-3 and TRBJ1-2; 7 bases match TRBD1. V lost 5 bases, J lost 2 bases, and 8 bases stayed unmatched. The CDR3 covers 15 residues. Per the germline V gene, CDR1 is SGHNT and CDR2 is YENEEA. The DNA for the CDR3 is TGTGCCAGCAGCATAAGCCAGACAGGGAACTATGGCTACACCTTC. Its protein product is CASSISQTGNYGYTF.

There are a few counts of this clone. The CDR3 DNA sequence: TGTGCCAGCAGCACCGACCCCGGGACTTACACGCAGTATTTT. Translation: CASSTDPGTYTQYF. The rearrangement joins TRBV7-1 to TRBJ2-3; possible D gene TRBD2, 6 bases. TRBV7-1 is labeled an ORF, and its function is uncertain. The CDR3 is 14 residues long. V gave up 5 bases and J gave up 9 bases, with 18 bases separating them.